The 19 T cell receptor beta chains below all came from one sample that was sequenced in a study of post-analysis software for immune sequencing data. Points from the study as a whole: Five or six TRBV segments, TRBV5-6, TRBV5-1 and TRBV20-1 among them, were found more frequent in patients than controls.

The authors incorporated unique molecular identifiers into the TCR beta cDNA libraries. MiXCR, applied by TCRdb to the PCR reads, yields one record per CDR3 protein. This table holds about 820,000 distinct CDR3 sequences, about 53% found once. These receptors have no identified antigens. Sequenced material: blood. Source of these receptors: a girl aged 5-17 years with multiple sclerosis.

This clonotype was detected only a few times. J is TRBJ2-7 and V is TRBV29-1; 15 nucleotides match TRBD2. Unmatched junction bases numbered 7, after V lost 7 bases and J lost 0 bases. The CDR3 runs to 16 residues. From germline, CDR1 is SQVTM and CDR2 ANQGSEA. The CDR3 loop reads CSAGTSGRTYSYEQYF. CDR3 DNA sequence: TGCAGCGCTGGGACTAGCGGGAGGACCTACTCCTACGAGCAGTACTTC.

This chain uses TRBV7-3 with TRBJ2-1; 14 bases fit TRBD2. J lost 8 bases, V lost 5 bases, and 5 bases had no gene match. Germline lookup yields CDR1 SGHTA and CDR2 FQGTGA. This CDR3 has 15 amino acids. CDR3 nucleotide sequence: TGTGCCAGCAGCACCGGGACTAGCGGGAGAGATGAGCAGTTCTTC. Amino acids: CASSTGTSGRDEQFF. The variable domain in full, completed from reference TRBV7-3 and TRBJ2-1, reads GAGVSQTPSNKVTEKGKYVELRCDPISGHTALYWYRQSLGQGPEFLIYFQGTGAADDSGLPNDRFFAVRPEGSVSTLKIQRTERGDSAVYLCASSTGTSGRDEQFFGPGTRLTVL.

The CDR3 DNA is TGTGCCAGCACGGACAGGGGGCAGTTAAGCACTGAAGCTTTCTTT. This sequence encodes CASTDRGQLSTEAFF. This chain joins TRBV19 and TRBJ1-1; 11 bases line up with TRBD1. V lost 9 bases and J lost 4; bases outside the gene matches: 10. The CDR3 contains 15 residues. Germline CDR1 reads LNHDA; CDR2 reads SQIVND (reference sequence).

This clonotype has just a few counts. This chain links TRBV12-3 or TRBV12-4 with TRBJ2-7; unclear D gene. This CDR3 spans 13 amino acids. Deletions cut 3 bases from V and 3 bases from J, with 9 bases between. CDR3 in amino acids: CASSFWTSYEQYF. CDR3 DNA: TGTGCCAGCAGTTTTTGGACCAGCTACGAGCAGTACTTC.

The rearrangement uses TRBV5-1 and TRBJ1-1; D is ambiguous. CDR1 is SGHRS, CDR2 YFSETQ, per germline. CDR3 size: 13 residues. Trimming took 0 bases from V and 8 from J, leaving 11 bases between them. CDR3 protein: CASSLDVTSEAFF. CDR3 nucleotide sequence: TGCGCCAGCAGCTTGGATGTGACTTCGGAAGCTTTCTTT.

The genes are TRBV20-1 and TRBJ2-4; 7 bases are shared with TRBD1. The DNA end is a closer match to TRBJ2-7, so the J assignment may be wrong. The CDR3 sequence is 13 residues long. The V gene's germline CDR1 is DFQATT and CDR2 SNEGSKA (reference sequence). CDR3 in amino acids: CSGGRQGTHEQYF. CDR3 nucleotides: TGCAGTGGGGGGCGACAGGGAACCCACGAGCAGTACTTC.

The gene calls are TRBV5-1 and TRBJ2-1, with 8 bases matching TRBD2. The CDR3 extends over 15 amino acids. The V gene's germline CDR1 is SGHRS and CDR2 YFSETQ. Trimming at V came to 5 bases and at J to 10 bases, leaving 14 bases not matched to a gene. The CDR3 region has the DNA TGCGCCAGCAGGGCGGGGACTAGGGACCCCCTAGAGCAGTTCTTC. Protein product: CASRAGTRDPLEQFF.

V gene TRBV20-1 combines with J gene TRBJ2-7; D possibly matches TRBD1 or TRBD2 (5 bases each). The CDR3 has 13 residues. The germline V gene has CDR1 DFQATT and CDR2 SNEGSKA (reference sequence). Trimming took 6 bases from V and 7 from J, leaving 19 bases between them. The CDR3 DNA sequence: TGCAGTGCCCGTGGGGGAGTGGGGAATGAGCAGTACTTC. Its protein is CSARGGVGNEQYF.

V and J are TRBV3-1 and TRBJ2-1; D remains unclear. Germline assignment: CDR1 LGHDT and CDR2 YNNKEL (reference sequence). V was pared by 1 base and J by 4 bases, with 14 bases between. This CDR3 comprises 16 residues. The CDR3, as DNA: TGTGCCAGCAGCCAAGTAGCAGGTATCGCTTACAATGAGCAGTTCTTC. It translates to CASSQVAGIAYNEQFF.

The chain links TRBV12-3 or TRBV12-4 to TRBJ2-1; 9 nucleotides match TRBD2. CDR3 size: 16 residues. V shed 5 bases and J 4 bases; nucleotides not matched to a gene: 9. CDR3 nucleotides: TGTGCCAGCAGTCGCTTCCTGAGCGGGAGGTACAATGAGCAGTTCTTC. Its protein product is CASSRFLSGRYNEQFF.

This clonotype was seen more than once but under ten times. This chain uses TRBV20-1 with TRBJ2-7; tentative D call: TRBD2 (7 bases). This CDR3 is 17 amino acids long. Between the trimmed V and J ends, which lost 4 bases and 0 bases, there was a span of 22 bases. CDR1 DFQATT and CDR2 SNEGSKA come from the germline V gene (reference sequence). CDR3 loop: CSATSRRGAPSSYEQYF. The CDR3 coding sequence is TGCAGTGCTACCTCACGCCGGGGGGCTCCGAGCTCCTACGAGCAGTACTTC.

V and J are TRBV9 and TRBJ2-7; no firm D call. Germline CDR1 and CDR2: SGDLS and YYNGEE. This CDR3 comprises 16 residues. Trimming stripped 0 bases from V and 3 bases from J, with 16 bases between. The CDR3 protein is CASSVGPGLDRYEQYF. CDR3 coding DNA: TGTGCCAGCAGCGTAGGTCCGGGCCTGGACCGCTACGAGCAGTACTTC.

The CDR3 nucleotides are TGTGCCAGCAGTTTATTGAATTCCCGAAGAAGGACAGATACGCAGTATTTT. It codes for CASSLLNSRRRTDTQYF. The V and J genes are TRBV12-3 or TRBV12-4 and TRBJ2-3; D gene ambiguous. Trimming left V 2 bases short and J 3 bases short, with 18 bases between. The length of the CDR3 is 17 residues.

The CDR3 DNA follows: TGCAGTGCCGGGACTAGCGGGTACTACGAGCAGTACTTC. Its protein product is CSAGTSGYYEQYF. V usage is TRBV20-1 and J usage is TRBJ2-5; 12 nucleotides match TRBD2. The end of the DNA fits TRBJ2-7 better, so the J call may be wrong. Germline lookup yields CDR1 DFQATT and CDR2 SNEGSKA (reference sequence). The CDR3 runs 13 residues.

As regards this clonotype: At one of its ends the junction is not consistent with the germline gene, which may arise from a read error. V and J are TRBV7-2 and TRBJ2-5; TRBD2 aligns across 7 bases. The CDR3 is 13 amino acids. Germline V lookup: CDR1 SGHTA, CDR2 FQGNSA. In DNA form, the CDR3 reads TGTGTCAGCAGCGGAGCGGGACAAGAGACCCAGTACTTC. Translating it yields CVSSGAGQETQYF.

The chain joins TRBV29-1 to TRBJ2-3; D perhaps matches TRBD1 (6 bases). Germline V CDR1 and CDR2: SQVTM, ANQGSEA. V was trimmed by 6 bases and J by 7 bases, leaving 17 bases between them. The CDR3 runs to 13 residues. CDR3 loop: CSVLTRDMNTQYF. As DNA, the CDR3 is TGCAGCGTCCTTACCCGGGACATGAATACGCAGTATTTT.

This clonotype appeared a few times. V usage is TRBV28 and J usage is TRBJ2-7; no firm D call. The germline gives CDR1 MDHEN, CDR2 SYDVKM. The CDR3 extends over 13 amino acids. V dropped 9 bases and J dropped 2 bases, with 14 bases sitting between them. The CDR3 DNA reads as TGTGCCAGTATCAGGAGAGGTACCTACGAGCAGTACTTC. Translation: CASIRRGTYEQYF.

This clonotype was detected only once. The rearrangement links TRBV5-1 to TRBJ2-1; the match to TRBD2 covers 7 bases. This CDR3 is built from 16 residues. Trimming cost V 0 bases and J 1 base; bases outside gene matches: 4. The V gene's germline CDR1 is SGHRS and CDR2 YFSETQ. CDR3 amino acids: CASSLELRESYNEQFF. CDR3 DNA sequence: TGCGCCAGCAGCTTGGAATTGCGGGAGTCCTACAATGAGCAGTTCTTC.

The chain joins TRBV7-9 to TRBJ2-1; TRBD2 matches at 13 bases. The V gene end was trimmed by 5 bases and the J gene end by 9 bases; junction bases not matched to a gene: 7. The germline CDR1 and CDR2 sequences are SEHNR and FQNEAQ (reference sequence). The CDR3 is made up of 15 amino acids. This CDR3 is CASSKTSGGPSEQFF. DNA for the CDR3: TGTGCCAGCAGCAAGACTAGCGGGGGGCCCAGTGAGCAGTTCTTC.